This TCR beta chain was sequenced during a study of blood T cell repertoires in COVID-19. Study context: The origin of the acute and convalescent COVID-19 samples was the United States, Italy and Spain. PBMCs, B-cell-depleted T cells, or T cells were the source of the cDNA or gDNA that made up the material.

In the original workflow: Reference gene primer amplification gave estimated nucleated cell counts. Sequenced by immunoSEQ multiplex PCR; TCRdb stores in-frame clones only, minus some. Clone size and V and J calls were adopted from that table, with D and trimming inferred from the DNA. Here the sample spans roughly 250,000 clones, about nine tenths being singletons. Cohorts were assigned according to the clinical history that participants reported. The sequenced material came from PBMCs or T cells enriched from blood (not recorded which). The sequence derives from a woman aged 25 to 39 with acute COVID-19.

The CDR3 nucleotides read TGTGCCAGCAGCTCCGACTTTTACAATGAGCAGTTCTTC. Protein: CASSSDFYNEQFF. The chain couples TRBV5-6 to TRBJ2-1; no firm D call. The germline gives CDR1 SGHDT, CDR2 YYEEEE. CDR3 length equals 13 residues. Trimming removed 3 bases at V and 4 bases at J, with 8 bases between. The complete variable domain, with remaining parts taken from reference TRBV5-6 and TRBJ2-1, reads DAGVTQSPTHLIKTRGQQVTLRCSPKSGHDTVSWYQQALGQGPQFIFQYYEEEERQRGNFPDRFSGHQFPNYSSELNVNALLLGDSALYLCASSSDFYNEQFFGPGTRLTVL.